These 30 T cell receptor beta chains came from one sample sequenced in a study of vaccination effects on CD4 cells after COVID-19. When less than 12 days of culture had elapsed, CD4+ T cells were isolated. All participants had two doses of either the BNT162b2 or mRNA-1273 vaccine. The antigens these receptors bind are not known. Data came from immunoSEQ multiplex PCR; TCRdb stores just in-frame clones and leaves some out. This repertoire shows some 70,000 clones, 70% to 80% found once; its top ten account for 2.4%. The sample in question was CD4+ T cells from PBMCs cultured without peptide, obtained after COVID-19 vaccination. These receptors were collected from a human donor who received a COVID-19 vaccine.

The chain carries TRBV9 and TRBJ2-1; D is perhaps TRBD2 (7 bases). Trimming shortened V by 0 bases and J by 6 bases, and 13 bases separated the two germline ends. CDR1 is SGDLS and CDR2 is YYNGEE in the germline V gene. This CDR3 has 15 residues. The CDR3 region has the DNA TGTGCCAGCAGCGTAGAGGAGGGGGGGCGCAATGAGCAGTTCTTC. Translated, it gives CASSVEEGGRNEQFF.

The rearrangement links TRBV7-8 to TRBJ2-7; TRBD1 agrees at 11 bases. V dropped 8 bases and J dropped 3; count of bases not matched to a gene: 6. Germline loops: CDR1 SGHVS, CDR2 FQNEAQ. The CDR3 has 14 residues. This chain's CDR3 is CASVAGTGGYEQYV. In DNA, the CDR3 is TGTGCCAGCGTAGCGGGGACAGGGGGCTACGAGCAGTACGTC.

The rearrangement links TRBV5-1 to TRBJ1-4, with a tentative D call TRBD1 (5 bases). The CDR3 has 15 amino acids. Per germline, CDR1 SGHRS and CDR2 YFSETQ. Between the trimmed V and J ends, which lost 0 bases and 3 bases, there was a span of 9 bases. CDR3 bases: TGCGCCAGCAGCTTGGGGGACCCTTCTAATGAAAAACTGTTTTTT. Its protein is CASSLGDPSNEKLFF.

The chain recombines TRBV27 with TRBJ2-6; D perhaps matches TRBD2 (5 bases). The CDR3 loop spans 16 amino acids. V dropped 7 bases and J dropped 0 bases, with 13 bases sitting between them. The germline V gene has CDR1 MNHEY and CDR2 SMNVEV (reference sequence). For the CDR3, the DNA is TGTGCCAGCACGAGGGAACGGACCTCTGGGGCCAACGTCCTGACTTTC. Translation gives CASTRERTSGANVLTF.

CDR3 loop: CASSIVTGNLGQPQHF. CDR3 coding DNA: TGTGCCAGTAGTATAGTGACGGGGAACCTGGGTCAGCCCCAGCATTTT. The chain has TRBV19 and TRBJ1-5; D not certain. The CDR3 has 16 amino acids. Germline loops: CDR1 LNHDA, CDR2 SQIVND (reference sequence). V was clipped by 1 base and J by 6 bases, with 16 bases between them.

The chain has TRBV6-5 and TRBJ2-2, with unresolved D. Trimming removed 8 bases from V and 7 bases from J, with 11 bases in between. CDR1 and CDR2 (germline): MNHEY, SVGAGI. CDR3 size: 12 residues. This chain's CDR3 is CASRRNVGELFF. The CDR3 region has the DNA TGTGCCAGCCGCCGTAACGTCGGGGAGCTGTTTTTT.

The chain couples TRBV9 to TRBJ2-1; 10 bases are a match to TRBD2. The CDR3 is made up of 15 amino acids. Germline V gene data show CDR1 as SGDLS and CDR2 as YYNGEE. Trimming removed 3 bases from V and 9 bases from J; junction bases left unmatched: 9. The CDR3 bases are TGTGCCAGCAGCGATACTAGCGGGGTGGTTAGTGAGCAGTTCTTC. Translation gives CASSDTSGVVSEQFF.

The chain uses TRBV5-1 and TRBJ2-1; 12 positions agree with TRBD2. Germline CDR1 and CDR2: SGHRS and YFSETQ. Losses at the gene ends were 3 bases for V and 2 bases for J; bases not matched to a gene: 3. The CDR3 has 16 amino acids. The CDR3 region is CASSYTSGGTYNEQFF. The CDR3 region has the DNA TGCGCCAGCAGCTATACTAGCGGGGGGACCTACAATGAGCAGTTCTTC.

Only a few counts were recorded for this clone. V usage is TRBV12-5 and J usage is TRBJ1-6, with D possibly TRBD1 on 5 matching bases. The CDR3 has 15 amino acids. V lost 3 bases to trimming and J lost 0 bases, with 6 bases between them. The germline V gene encodes CDR1 LGHNT and CDR2 FRNRAP. The chain's CDR3 is CASGFDSSYNSPLHF. CDR3 nucleotides: TGTGCTAGTGGTTTCGACAGCTCCTATAATTCACCCCTCCACTTT.

The rearrangement uses TRBV5-1 and TRBJ2-7; D might be TRBD1 or TRBD2, each matching 5 bases. Deletions cut 0 bases from V and 0 bases from J, with 10 bases between. The germline CDR1 and CDR2 sequences are SGHRS and YFSETQ. There are 15 residues in the CDR3. In DNA form, the CDR3 reads TGCGCCAGCAGCTTGGTGGGGGTGTGCTCCTACGAGCAGTACGTC. As protein: CASSLVGVCSYEQYV.

The V and J genes are TRBV29-1 and TRBJ1-2; D is unresolved. The CDR3 is 14 residues long. V lost 5 bases and J lost 0, with 13 bases in between. Germline V gene lookup returns CDR1 SQVTM and CDR2 ANQGSEA. CDR3 sequence reads: CSVRRGRTNYGYTF. The CDR3 nucleotides read TGCAGCGTTCGGAGAGGGAGGACTAACTATGGCTACACCTTC.

This clone came up a few times. V is TRBV28 and J is TRBJ1-3, with D perhaps TRBD1 (5 bases). The CDR3 has 15 residues. Germline CDR1 and CDR2: MDHEN and SYDVKM. The V end was cut by 5 bases, the J end by 3 bases, with 14 bases between. The CDR3, as DNA: TGTGCCAGCAGTGTCCAGGGTTCAGGTGGAAACACCATATATTTT. It codes for CASSVQGSGGNTIYF.

This chain's CDR3 is CASSYQGTPTDTQYF. The DNA of the CDR3 is TGTGCCAGCAGTTACCAGGGGACACCTACAGATACGCAGTATTTT. The genes are TRBV6-5 and TRBJ2-3; possibly TRBD1 for D (6 bases). The V gene lost 2 bases and the J gene lost 3 bases, with 12 bases spanning the gap. The CDR3 runs 15 residues. Germline V gene sequence: CDR1 MNHEY, CDR2 SVGAGI.

CDR3 nucleotides: TGTGCCAGCAGTACCCCCCACGGGACAGGTGGCGAAAAACTGTTTTTT. Translation gives CASSTPHGTGGEKLFF. V and J are TRBV27 and TRBJ1-4; 8 nucleotides align to TRBD1. CDR3 length equals 16 residues. Trimming cost V 5 bases and J 8 bases; bases outside gene matches: 13. In germline, CDR1 is MNHEY, CDR2 SMNVEV (reference sequence).

The rearrangement links TRBV27 to TRBJ1-6, with D uncertain. Trimming shortened V by 5 bases and J by 10 bases, and 15 bases separated the two germline ends. The germline CDR1 and CDR2 sequences are MNHEY and SMNVEV (reference sequence). The CDR3 has 14 residues. CDR3 DNA sequence: TGTGCCAGCAGTCCGCCAGTGGGAGGGTCACCCCTCCACTTT. Translating it yields CASSPPVGGSPLHF.

The chain carries TRBV18 and TRBJ2-4; 7 bases are shared with TRBD1. After removal of 0 bases from V and 8 bases from J, the junction contained 10 bases not matched to a gene. Germline-derived CDR1 and CDR2 are KGHSH and LQKENI. The CDR3 contains 16 residues. The CDR3 DNA reads TGTGCCAGCTCACCACCCTCAAGGGGGCAAGGAGACATTCAGTACTTC. It encodes CASSPPSRGQGDIQYF.

V and J are TRBV18 and TRBJ2-3; the match to TRBD1 covers 8 bases. V lost 6 bases to trimming and J lost 1 base; unmatched junction nucleotides: 6. Germline V gene data show CDR1 as KGHSH and CDR2 as LQKENI. The CDR3 runs 15 residues. The CDR3 DNA sequence: TGTGCCAGCTCCCCCAGACAGGGGCGCACAGATACGCAGTATTTT. Translated, it gives CASSPRQGRTDTQYF.

This clone was seen once. In DNA, the CDR3 is TGCGCCAGCAGCTTGGGTTTTGGGCAGCACACTGAAGCTTTCTTT. Translating it yields CASSLGFGQHTEAFF. The chain uses TRBV5-1 and TRBJ1-1; D is undetermined. The germline CDR1 and CDR2 sequences are SGHRS and YFSETQ. V lost 0 bases to trimming and J lost 3 bases, with 12 bases between them. The CDR3 contains 15 residues.

The genes are TRBV5-4 and TRBJ2-4; 7 bases fit TRBD1. Germline V gene data show CDR1 as SGHNT and CDR2 as YYREEE (reference sequence). Trimming at V came to 4 bases and at J to 6 bases, leaving 7 bases not matched to a gene. The length of the CDR3 is 14 residues. In DNA form, the CDR3 reads TGTGCCAGCAGCCACCGGGACAGACGAAACATTCAGTACTTC. Translation: CASSHRDRRNIQYF.

CDR3 DNA sequence: TGTGCCAGCAGTGTCGCGGGGGGGCTTGGTGAGCAGTTCTTC. Residues: CASSVAGGLGEQFF. The chain employs TRBV25-1 and TRBJ2-1; 9 bases match TRBD2. This CDR3 has 14 residues. V lost 4 bases, J lost 9 bases, and 7 bases stayed unmatched. Germline V lookup: CDR1 MGHDK, CDR2 SYGVNS.

The gene calls are TRBV7-2 and TRBJ2-5, with D tentatively TRBD1 or TRBD2 (5 bases each). CDR3 length equals 15 residues. The V and J ends lost 5 bases and 5 bases respectively, with 18 bases between them. The V gene's germline CDR1 is SGHTA and CDR2 FQGNSA. CDR3 amino acids: CASSRGPTLGETQYF. In DNA form, the CDR3 reads TGTGCCAGCAGCCGGGGACCGACTCTCGGGGAGACCCAGTACTTC.

The sample holds a few counts of this clone. The chain links TRBV5-6 to TRBJ2-7; 12 bases match TRBD2. The CDR3 is 17 residues long. The V gene end was trimmed by 4 bases and the J gene end by 5 bases; junction bases not matched to a gene: 13. The germline V gene encodes CDR1 SGHDT and CDR2 YYEEEE. CDR3 amino acids: CASSPGLAGSRPHEQYV. The CDR3 region has the DNA TGTGCCAGCAGCCCTGGACTAGCGGGGTCCCGCCCCCACGAGCAGTACGTC.

The chain has TRBV6-5 and TRBJ2-1, with 8 bases matching TRBD2. The CDR3 contains 14 residues. Losses at the gene ends were 6 bases for V and 5 bases for J; bases not matched to a gene: 6. The germline V gene encodes CDR1 MNHEY and CDR2 SVGAGI. In DNA, the CDR3 is TGTGCCAGCAGCCGCGGGGGGATAAACAATGAGCAGTTCTTC. This sequence encodes CASSRGGINNEQFF.

The CDR3 loop reads CASSLSRITDTQYF. DNA of the CDR3: TGTGCCAGCAGCTTGAGCCGGATCACAGATACGCAGTATTTT. The rearrangement uses TRBV5-6 and TRBJ2-3; D ambiguous. Germline loops: CDR1 SGHDT, CDR2 YYEEEE. V dropped 1 base and J dropped 2 bases, with 8 bases sitting between them. The CDR3 is 14 residues long. The variable domain in full, completed from reference TRBV5-6 and TRBJ2-3, reads DAGVTQSPTHLIKTRGQQVTLRCSPKSGHDTVSWYQQALGQGPQFIFQYYEEEERQRGNFPDRFSGHQFPNYSSELNVNALLLGDSALYLCASSLSRITDTQYFGPGTRLTVL.

J is TRBJ1-1 and V is TRBV9; D unresolved. CDR1 and CDR2 (germline): SGDLS, YYNGEE. There are 14 residues in the CDR3. The germline V and J ends were trimmed by 4 bases and 1 base, with 11 bases remaining between them. The CDR3 nucleotides read TGTGCCAGCAGCCTCCAGCTCGAGAACACTGAAGCTTTCTTT. This encodes CASSLQLENTEAFF.

The rearrangement uses TRBV5-1 and TRBJ2-7; 7 nucleotides line up with TRBD1. Germline values: CDR1 SGHRS, CDR2 YFSETQ. J gave up 0 bases and V 4 bases, and 4 bases lay outside the gene matches. The CDR3 sequence is 14 residues long. The CDR3 DNA follows: TGCGCCAGCAGCCCTAGACAGGGCTCCTACGAGCAGTACGTC. Its translation: CASSPRQGSYEQYV.

The chain joins TRBV18 to TRBJ2-7; D ambiguous. V lost 0 bases, J lost 5 bases, and 11 bases lay in between. The CDR3 is 14 residues long. Germline CDR1 KGHSH, CDR2 LQKENI. The CDR3 protein is CASSPPGMPHEQYV. DNA of the CDR3: TGTGCCAGCTCACCACCTGGGATGCCCCACGAGCAGTACGTC.

The chain joins TRBV5-4 to TRBJ2-3, with 7 bases aligning to TRBD1. V lost 5 bases and J lost 5; bases outside the gene matches: 11. CDR3 length equals 15 residues. CDR1 is SGHNT and CDR2 is YYREEE in the germline V gene (reference sequence). In DNA, the CDR3 is TGTGCCAGCAGGGGGGTTACAGGGGCGGGAGATACGCAGTATTTT. Amino acid sequence: CASRGVTGAGDTQYF. The whole variable domain, filled in from reference TRBV5-4 and TRBJ2-3, reads ETGVTQSPTHLIKTRGQQVTLRCSSQSGHNTVSWYQQALGQGPQFIFQYYREEENGRGNFPPRFSGLQFPNYSSELNVNALELDDSALYLCASRGVTGAGDTQYFGPGTRLTVL.

J is TRBJ1-2 and V is TRBV6-6; D is unresolved. V lost 11 bases and J lost 4, with 20 bases in between. This CDR3 has 14 residues. Germline assignment: CDR1 MNHNY and CDR2 SVGAGI (reference sequence). CDR3 DNA sequence: TGTGCCCTTTCCTTATTTATGGCGGGCTATGGCTACACCTTC. Amino acid sequence: CALSLFMAGYGYTF.

V and J are TRBV6-1 and TRBJ1-1; no firm D call. Trimming removed 3 bases at V and 1 base at J, with 6 bases between. Per germline, CDR1 MNHNS and CDR2 SASEGT. The CDR3 covers 13 residues. DNA of the CDR3: TGTGCCAGCAGTGAGATTCCGAACACTGAAGCTTTCTTT. This codes for CASSEIPNTEAFF.